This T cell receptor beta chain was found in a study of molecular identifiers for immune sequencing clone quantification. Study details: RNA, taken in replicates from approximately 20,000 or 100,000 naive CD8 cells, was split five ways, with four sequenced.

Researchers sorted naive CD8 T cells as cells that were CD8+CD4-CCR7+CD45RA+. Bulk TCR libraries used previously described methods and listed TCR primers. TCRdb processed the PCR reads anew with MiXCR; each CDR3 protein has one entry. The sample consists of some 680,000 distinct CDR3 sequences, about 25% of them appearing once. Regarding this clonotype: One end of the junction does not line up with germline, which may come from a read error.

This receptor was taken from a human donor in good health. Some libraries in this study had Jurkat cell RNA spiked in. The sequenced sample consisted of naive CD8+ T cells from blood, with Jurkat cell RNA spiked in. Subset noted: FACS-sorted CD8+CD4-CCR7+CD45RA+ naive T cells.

In nucleotides, the CDR3 is TGCGCCATCAGCTCTATCCCGGGACCGAGGGAGACCCAGTACTTC. Translating gives CAISSIPGPRETQYF. The chain has TRBV5-1 and TRBJ2-5; the D gene could be TRBD1 or TRBD2 (5 bases each). The CDR3 contains 15 residues. Germline CDR1 and CDR2: SGHRS and YFSETQ.